The 24 T cell receptor beta chains below come from one sample, sequenced in a study of cytomegalovirus exposure and HLA in healthy donors. PCR employed 60 Vbeta and 13 Jbeta primers. Method: immunoSEQ multiplex PCR; TCRdb's copy keeps in-frame clones and lacks some. The sample has about 42,000 clones. The material sequenced was PBMCs. All receptors derive from a man aged 30-40 years in good health and CMV-seronegative.

This chain links TRBV30 with TRBJ1-2; D ambiguous. The germline V gene has CDR1 GTSNPN and CDR2 SVGIG (reference sequence). Trimming took off 0 bases at V and 6 bases at J, with 11 bases between the two ends. This CDR3 is 13 amino acids long. This CDR3 is CAWSVGTTHGYTF. The DNA of the CDR3 is TGTGCCTGGAGTGTTGGCACTACCCATGGCTACACCTTC.

This chain connects TRBV7-2 to TRBJ2-7; no definite D call. Germline V gives CDR1 SGHTA, CDR2 FQGNSA. Deletions cut 5 bases from V and 1 base from J, with 9 bases between. The CDR3 has 13 residues. The CDR3: CASSLFRSYEQYF. DNA of the CDR3: TGTGCCAGCAGCCTCTTTAGATCCTACGAGCAGTACTTC.

The V and J genes are TRBV11-3 and TRBJ2-7; D possibly corresponds to TRBD2 (5 bases). V dropped 4 bases and J dropped 7 bases, with 20 bases sitting between them. The CDR3 is made up of 15 amino acids. CDR1 is SGHNT, CDR2 YENEEA, per germline. The CDR3 region is CASSYHMSGYKEQYF. CDR3 DNA: TGTGCCAGCAGCTACCACATGTCGGGGTATAAGGAGCAGTACTTC. Based on the CDR3 plus reference TRBV11-3 and TRBJ2-7, the full variable domain is EAGVVQSPRYKIIEKKQPVAFWCNPISGHNTLYWYLQNLGQGPELLIRYENEEAVDDSQLPKDRFSAERLKGVDSTLKIQPAELGDSAVYLCASSYHMSGYKEQYFGPGTRLTVT.

The J gene is TRBJ2-7, the V gene TRBV9; 8 bases are shared with TRBD1. J was trimmed by 2 bases and V by 0 bases; bases with no gene match: 10. Germline CDR1 and CDR2: SGDLS and YYNGEE. The CDR3 runs 17 residues. CDR3 nucleotides: TGTGCCAGCAGCGTAGCTGAGTTCCAGACAGGGGCCTACGAGCAGTACTTC. Translation gives CASSVAEFQTGAYEQYF.

This chain uses TRBV9 with TRBJ2-5; tentative D call: TRBD1 (5 bases). The V and J ends lost 3 bases and 2 bases respectively, with 11 bases between them. This CDR3 comprises 14 residues. Germline V gene sequence: CDR1 SGDLS, CDR2 YYNGEE. CDR3 DNA: TGTGCCAGCAGCGCCGCACAGGAACAAGAGACCCAGTACTTC. It is translated as CASSAAQEQETQYF. Using reference TRBV9 and TRBJ2-5 for the parts outside the CDR3, the full variable domain is DSGVTQTPKHLITATGQRVTLRCSPRSGDLSVYWYQQSLDQGLQFLIQYYNGEERAKGNILERFSAQQFPDLHSELNLSSLELGDSALYFCASSAAQEQETQYFGPGTRLLVL.

The J gene is TRBJ1-2, the V gene TRBV18, with D possibly matching TRBD1 (6 bases). In germline, CDR1 is KGHSH, CDR2 LQKENI. Trimming left V 3 bases short and J 2 bases short, with 13 bases between. This CDR3 comprises 15 residues. The CDR3 nucleotides read TGTGCCAGCTCACCCCCGGGACATCCCAACTATGGCTACACCTTC. Amino acids: CASSPPGHPNYGYTF.

The gene calls are TRBV6-5 and TRBJ2-3, with 7 nucleotides matching TRBD2. Germline CDR1 reads MNHEY; CDR2 reads SVGAGI. V gave up 8 bases and J gave up 3 bases; unmatched junction bases: 8. The CDR3 spans 14 residues. The DNA of the CDR3 is TGTGCCAGCGGCGCAGCGGGATTGACAGATACGCAGTATTTT. Encoded protein: CASGAAGLTDTQYF.

The genes are TRBV29-1 and TRBJ1-1; D unclear. CDR3 length: 12 residues. V lost 7 bases and J 1 base, leaving 10 bases between the germline ends. Germline CDR1 is SQVTM and CDR2 is ANQGSEA. In DNA, the CDR3 is TGCAGCGGAAAGAGTCAGAACACTGAAGCTTTCTTT. Protein sequence: CSGKSQNTEAFF.

The genes are TRBV7-7 and TRBJ2-2; D gene ambiguous. The CDR3 is 15 residues long. Germline-derived CDR1 and CDR2 are SSHAT and FNYEAQ (reference sequence). V lost 1 base and J lost 4, with 10 bases in between. The CDR3 sequence is CASSLEYLATGELFF. The CDR3 DNA is TGTGCCAGCAGCTTAGAATATTTAGCCACCGGGGAGCTGTTTTTT. Supplemented by reference TRBV7-7 and TRBJ2-2, the full variable domain reads GAGVSQSPRYKVTKRGQDVTLRCDPISSHATLYWYQQALGQGPEFLTYFNYEAQPDKSGLPSDRFSAERPEGSISTLTIQRTEQRDSAMYRCASSLEYLATGELFFGEGSRLTVL.

This chain's CDR3 is CASSPTGLAFF. CDR3 nucleotide sequence: TGTGCCAGCTCACCAACAGGCTTGGCTTTCTTT. The chain recombines TRBV18 with TRBJ1-1; D possibly corresponds to TRBD1 (5 bases). The CDR3 is 11 amino acids. The V gene lost 2 bases and the J gene lost 11 bases, with 9 bases spanning the gap. CDR1 KGHSH and CDR2 LQKENI come from the germline V gene.

This chain connects TRBV30 to TRBJ2-1; tentatively, D is TRBD2 (6 bases). Trimming pared 2 bases from V and 5 bases from J, leaving 13 bases between. Germline V CDR1 and CDR2: GTSNPN, SVGIG (reference sequence). CDR3 size: 14 residues. CDR3 in DNA: TGTGCCTGGAGTATCGGACTACCCAACAATGAGCAGTTCTTC. Protein sequence: CAWSIGLPNNEQFF.

The V gene is TRBV19, the J gene TRBJ1-4; a possible D gene is TRBD1 (6 bases). The germline V gene has CDR1 LNHDA and CDR2 SQIVND (reference sequence). V lost 5 bases and J 0 bases, leaving 13 bases between the germline ends. This CDR3 comprises 16 residues. The DNA of the CDR3 is TGTGCCAGTAGTCCCGGGACATTTGCAACTAATGAAAAACTGTTTTTT. Its protein is CASSPGTFATNEKLFF.

This chain links TRBV4-3 with TRBJ2-7, with a weak D call TRBD1 (6 bases). The CDR3 spans 13 residues. The germline CDR1 and CDR2 sequences are LGHNA and YSLEER. Trimming took off 3 bases at V and 4 bases at J, with 10 bases between the two ends. The CDR3 DNA follows: TGCGCCAGCAGCCACTACAGGGCATACGAGCAGTACTTC. Its protein product is CASSHYRAYEQYF.

The chain employs TRBV9 and TRBJ1-1; a possible D gene is TRBD1 (6 bases). Germline V gives CDR1 SGDLS, CDR2 YYNGEE. The CDR3 is made up of 16 amino acids. V shed 0 bases and J shed 2 bases, with 14 bases lying between them. The CDR3: CASSVVLGQLNTEAFF. CDR3 DNA: TGTGCCAGCAGCGTAGTTTTAGGACAGCTTAACACTGAAGCTTTCTTT. The full variable domain, rest sourced from reference TRBV9 and TRBJ1-1, is DSGVTQTPKHLITATGQRVTLRCSPRSGDLSVYWYQQSLDQGLQFLIQYYNGEERAKGNILERFSAQQFPDLHSELNLSSLELGDSALYFCASSVVLGQLNTEAFFGQGTRLTVV.

This rearrangement joins TRBV5-1 to TRBJ1-1, with 7 bases matching TRBD1. With 4 bases clipped from V and 2 bases from J, the junction kept 2 bases outside the gene matches. Germline-derived CDR1 and CDR2 are SGHRS and YFSETQ. CDR3 length: 13 amino acids. Here the CDR3 reads CASSGTANTEAFF. DNA for the CDR3: TGCGCCAGCAGCGGGACAGCAAACACTGAAGCTTTCTTT.

This sequence joins TRBV30 and TRBJ1-1; D is undetermined. The CDR3 sequence is 13 residues long. V lost 0 bases and J lost 11, with 16 bases in between. Germline V gene data show CDR1 as GTSNPN and CDR2 as SVGIG (reference sequence). The CDR3 coding sequence is TGTGCCTGGAGTGTAGAGGACGGGGAATCGGCTTTCTTT. Translated: CAWSVEDGESAFF.

The chain uses TRBV7-9 and TRBJ2-3; 8 nucleotides line up with TRBD2. In germline, CDR1 is SEHNR, CDR2 FQNEAQ (reference sequence). This CDR3 has 17 residues. The V gene end was trimmed by 1 base and the J gene end by 4 bases; junction bases not matched to a gene: 10. The CDR3 nucleotides read TGTGCCAGCAGCTTAGTAGCGGGGCATGGGAGGCCAGATACGCAGTATTTT. It yields the protein CASSLVAGHGRPDTQYF.

The chain has TRBV19 and TRBJ2-7, with a tentative D call TRBD1 (6 bases). The CDR3 is 15 residues long. Trimming shortened V by 3 bases and J by 2 bases, and 14 bases separated the two germline ends. Germline values: CDR1 LNHDA, CDR2 SQIVND (reference sequence). The CDR3 here is CASSITGLGAYEQYF. For the CDR3, the DNA is TGTGCCAGTAGTATCACAGGGTTAGGGGCCTACGAGCAGTACTTC.

The chain employs TRBV29-1 and TRBJ2-5, with a weak D call TRBD2 (5 bases). Germline CDR1 SQVTM, CDR2 ANQGSEA. This CDR3 comprises 12 residues. The V gene lost 5 bases and the J gene lost 8 bases, with 15 bases spanning the gap. Here the CDR3 DNA reads TGCAGCGTTTTGCTCGGGGAGCAAACCCAGTACTTC. It is translated as CSVLLGEQTQYF.

The gene calls are TRBV19 and TRBJ2-7; weak D call: TRBD1 (5 bases). CDR3 length equals 12 residues. Between the trimmed V and J ends, which lost 9 bases and 2 bases, there was a span of 11 bases. In germline, CDR1 is LNHDA, CDR2 SQIVND (reference sequence). The CDR3 here is CARVDSTYEQYF. CDR3 nucleotides: TGTGCCAGGGTTGACAGCACCTACGAGCAGTACTTC.

V and J are TRBV7-6 and TRBJ2-2, with 8 bases matching TRBD1. CDR1 is SGHVS, CDR2 FNYEAQ, per germline. The CDR3 is made up of 17 amino acids. V dropped 3 bases and J dropped 2; count of bases not matched to a gene: 8. DNA for the CDR3: TGTGCCAGCAGCTTTGACCGGGGGACAGGAAACACCGGGGAGCTGTTTTTT. This encodes CASSFDRGTGNTGELFF.

The CDR3 DNA reads as TGTGCCAGTAGTATGAAGGGGTATGGCTACACCTTC. Protein product: CASSMKGYGYTF. This chain connects TRBV19 to TRBJ1-2; possibly TRBD1 for D (5 bases). V was clipped by 3 bases and J by 5 bases, with 7 bases between them. Germline V lookup: CDR1 LNHDA, CDR2 SQIVND (reference sequence). The CDR3 consists of 12 residues.

The chain joins TRBV6-1 to TRBJ1-1; TRBD1 aligns across 10 bases. Germline CDR1 and CDR2: MNHNS and SASEGT. With 6 bases clipped from V and 5 bases from J, the junction kept 3 bases outside the gene matches. The CDR3 is 13 residues long. As DNA, the CDR3 is TGTGCCAGCAGGGACAGGGGGGTGACTGAAGCTTTCTTT. Translation gives CASRDRGVTEAFF.

The rearrangement joins TRBV18 to TRBJ2-2; 7 bases agree with TRBD1. V shed 3 bases, J shed 2 bases, and the junction held 9 bases outside the gene matches. The V gene's germline CDR1 is KGHSH and CDR2 LQKENI. This CDR3 spans 17 amino acids. In DNA, the CDR3 is TGTGCCAGCTCACCGAAAGTTGGGACAGCTAACACCGGGGAGCTGTTTTTT. The encoded protein is CASSPKVGTANTGELFF.